The subject of this entry is one TCR beta chain. This entry comes from a study of cytomegalovirus exposure and HLA in healthy donors. In the study overall: In terms of ancestry, the Caucasian-associated cluster contained 81% of the roughly 400 genotyped donors.

The PCR made use of 60 Vbeta and 13 Jbeta primers. The method was immunoSEQ multiplex PCR; TCRdb's version includes in-frame clones alone and lacks a portion of them. This table holds 91,000 or so clones, about three quarters found once. Trimming took 0 bases from V and 2 from J; bases not matched to a gene: 2. Germline CDR1 and CDR2: SGHDT and YYEEEE. CDR3 size: 15 residues. The gene calls are TRBV5-6 and TRBJ2-7, with 10 bases aligning to TRBD2. The sample comprised PBMCs. The source of this sequence is a man aged 25-40 years in good health and CMV-seropositive. DNA of the CDR3: TGTGCCAGCAGCTTGGGGCTAGCGGGGGCCTACGAGCAGTACTTC. Protein: CASSLGLAGAYEQYF. Variable domain in full (rest from reference TRBV5-6 and TRBJ2-7): DAGVTQSPTHLIKTRGQQVTLRCSPKSGHDTVSWYQQALGQGPQFIFQYYEEEERQRGNFPDRFSGHQFPNYSSELNVNALLLGDSALYLCASSLGLAGAYEQYFGPGTRLTVT.